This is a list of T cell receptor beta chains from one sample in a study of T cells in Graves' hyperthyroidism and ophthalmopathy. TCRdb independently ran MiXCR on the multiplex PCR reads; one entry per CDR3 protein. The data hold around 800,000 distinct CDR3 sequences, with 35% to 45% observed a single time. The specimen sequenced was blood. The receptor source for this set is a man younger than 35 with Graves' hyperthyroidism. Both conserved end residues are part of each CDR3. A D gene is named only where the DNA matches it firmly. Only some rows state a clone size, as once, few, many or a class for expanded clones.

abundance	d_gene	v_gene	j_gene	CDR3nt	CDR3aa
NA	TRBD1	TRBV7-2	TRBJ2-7	TGTGCCAGCAGTCAGGGACAGTTTACCTACGAGCAGTACTTC	CASSQGQFTYEQYF
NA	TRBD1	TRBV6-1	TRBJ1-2	TGTGCCAGCATTGAAGTGGGACAGGGATGCTACACCTTC	CASIEVGQGCYTF
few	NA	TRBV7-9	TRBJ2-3	TGTGCCAGCTCCAGGATAACAGATACGCAGTATTTT	CASSRITDTQYF
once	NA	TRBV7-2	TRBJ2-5	TGTGCCAGCAGCCGGGGGATCGGGACCCCTTACCAAGAGACCCAGTACTTC	CASSRGIGTPYQETQYF
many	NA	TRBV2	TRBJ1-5	TGTGCCAGCAGTGGGCAGGTTGGGTCATCTCAGCCCCAGCATTTT	CASSGQVGSSQPQHF
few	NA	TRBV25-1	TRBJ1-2	TGTGCCAGCACTGGAGGGGGGGTGGACTATGGCTACACCTTC	CASTGGGVDYGYTF
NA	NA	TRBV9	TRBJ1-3	TGTGCCAGCAGCGTAGGCCCGGGGGAAATAAGCTCTGGAAACACCATATATTTT	CASSVGPGEISSGNTIYF
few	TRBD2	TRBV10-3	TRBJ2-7	TGTGCCAGCAGTGCTGGACTAGCGGGGGGCTACGAGCAGTACTTC	CASSAGLAGGYEQYF
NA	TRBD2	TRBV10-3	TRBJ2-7	TGTGCCATCAGTGAAAGCGAAGCGGGAGGAGGTGAGCAGTACTTC	CAISESEAGGGEQYF
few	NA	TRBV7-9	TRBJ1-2	TGTGCCAGCAGCCCACTCCCGACAGGACGATATGGCTACACCTTC	CASSPLPTGRYGYTF
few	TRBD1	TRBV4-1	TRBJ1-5	TGCGCCAGCAGCCATCCGGGGGGACAGTTCAATCAGCCCCAGCATTTT	CASSHPGGQFNQPQHF
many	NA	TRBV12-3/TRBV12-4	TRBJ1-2	TGTGCCAGCACCTCGGACGGACCTTATGGCTACACCTTC	CASTSDGPYGYTF
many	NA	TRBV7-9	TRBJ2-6	TGTGCCAGCAGCTCCACGGAGTCTGGGGCCAACGTCCTGACTTTC	CASSSTESGANVLTF
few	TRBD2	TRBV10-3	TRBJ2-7	TGTGCCAGCAGTTACACTAGCGGGAAGTTTTCCTACGAGCAGTACTTC	CASSYTSGKFSYEQYF
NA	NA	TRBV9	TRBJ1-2	TGTGCCAGCAGCGTAGGACCAGGGAGGAACTATGGCTACACCTTC	CASSVGPGRNYGYTF
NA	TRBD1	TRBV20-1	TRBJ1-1	TGCAGTGCCGACGACAGGGGAAGTGGCACTGAAGCTTTCTTT	CSADDRGSGTEAFF
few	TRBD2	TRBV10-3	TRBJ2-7	TGTGCCACCCTAGGGACTAGCGGAACCTACGAGCAGTACTTC	CATLGTSGTYEQYF
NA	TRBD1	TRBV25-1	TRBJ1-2	TGTGCCAGCAGTGTTCCGGGACAGTATGGCTACACCTTC	CASSVPGQYGYTF
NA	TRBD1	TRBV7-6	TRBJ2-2	TGTGCCAGCAGCCCTACCGGGACAGGGACCGGGGAGCTGTTTTTT	CASSPTGTGTGELFF
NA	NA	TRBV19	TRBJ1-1	TGTGCCAGCTCACGTACGACGCCTACCGAGACTGAAGCTTTCTTT	CASSRTTPTETEAFF
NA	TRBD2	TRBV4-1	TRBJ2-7	TGTGCCAGCAGCCAACCCGACGGACTAGCGGAGTCCTACGAGCGGTACTTC	CASSQPDGLAESYERYF
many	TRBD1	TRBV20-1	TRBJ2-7	TGCAGTGCTAGAGAGGAGGGACAGGGGTGGTACGAGCAGTACTTC	CSAREEGQGWYEQYF
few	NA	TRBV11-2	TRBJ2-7	TGTGCCAGCAACTTAGATTCAGGGGAGCAGTACTTC	CASNLDSGEQYF
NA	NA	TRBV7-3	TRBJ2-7	TGTGCCAGCAGCTTACAGGGGAGGGGCTCCTACGAGCAGTACTTC	CASSLQGRGSYEQYF
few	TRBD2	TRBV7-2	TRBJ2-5	TGTGCCAGCTCCCGCGGGACTAGCGGGGGACCAGAGACCCAGTACTTC	CASSRGTSGGPETQYF
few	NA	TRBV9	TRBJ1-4	TGTGCCAGCAGCGTAGGCGACACCTCACCAACTAATGAAAAACTGTTTTTT	CASSVGDTSPTNEKLFF
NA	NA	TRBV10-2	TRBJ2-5	TGCGCCAGCAGCCGAGCAGGATCGGGAGCCCAAGAGACCCAGTACTTC	CASSRAGSGAQETQYF
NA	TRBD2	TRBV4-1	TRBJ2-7	TGCGCCAGCAGCCACATGACTAGCGGGAGGGGAACCTACGAGCAGTACTTC	CASSHMTSGRGTYEQYF
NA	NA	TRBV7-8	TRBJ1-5	TGTGCCAGCAGCCCCCCCGCCCGGGGACGACAGCCCCAGCATTTT	CASSPPARGRQPQHF
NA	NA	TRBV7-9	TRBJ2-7	TGTGCCAGCAGCCAAGTAAGGGGCGGGGCCGCCTACGAGCAGTACTTC	CASSQVRGGAAYEQYF
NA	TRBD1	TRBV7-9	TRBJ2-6	TGTGCCAGCAGCTTAGGACAGGGTCCAGGGGCCAACGTCCTGACTTTC	CASSLGQGPGANVLTF
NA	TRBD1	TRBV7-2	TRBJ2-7	TGTGCCAGCAGCTTAATAGTACAGGGGAACTACGAGCAGTACTTC	CASSLIVQGNYEQYF
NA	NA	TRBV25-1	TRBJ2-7	TGTGCCAGCAGTTACTTGGGGTTCCACGAGCAGTACTTC	CASSYLGFHEQYF
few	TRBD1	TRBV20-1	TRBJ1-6	TGCAGTGCGATAGATTCGGGACAGAATTTGAATTCACCCCTCCACTTT	CSAIDSGQNLNSPLHF
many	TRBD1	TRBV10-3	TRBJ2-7	TGTGCCATCAGTGAGCCGAGGACAGGTACCTACGAGCAGTACTTC	CAISEPRTGTYEQYF
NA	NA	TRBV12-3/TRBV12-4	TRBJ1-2	TGTGCCAGCAGGGTGGGAGAATACTATGGCTACACCTTC	CASRVGEYYGYTF
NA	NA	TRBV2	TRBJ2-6	TGTGCCAGCAGTTACTCCCACCCCTCTGGGGCCAACGTCCTGACTTTC	CASSYSHPSGANVLTF
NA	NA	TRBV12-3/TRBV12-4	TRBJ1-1	TGTGCCAGCAGTTTAGTTCCAGTGGTGAACACTGAAGCTTTCTTT	CASSLVPVVNTEAFF
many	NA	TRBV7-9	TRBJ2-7	TGTGCCAGCAGCCCACGGGACACCGGGTGGGCCGAGCAGTACTTC	CASSPRDTGWAEQYF
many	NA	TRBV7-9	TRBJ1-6	TGTGCCAGCAGCCAACAGGGTGGTGGCAATTCACCCCTCCACTTT	CASSQQGGGNSPLHF
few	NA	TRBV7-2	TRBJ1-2	TGTGCCAGCAGCTTATCCTACCTATTCGAGGCGGATAACTATGGCTACACCTTC	CASSLSYLFEADNYGYTF
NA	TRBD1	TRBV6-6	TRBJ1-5	TGTGCCAGCAGTCGTGGGACAGGGAGGTCGGGCAATCAGCCCCAGCATTTT	CASSRGTGRSGNQPQHF
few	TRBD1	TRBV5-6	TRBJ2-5	TGTGCCAGCAGCCTTCGGGAAGGGACAGGGGAAGAGACCCAGTACTTC	CASSLREGTGEETQYF
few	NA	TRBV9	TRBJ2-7	TGTGCCAGCAGCGTAGAGGCTAGCAGCGACTACGAGCAGTACTTC	CASSVEASSDYEQYF
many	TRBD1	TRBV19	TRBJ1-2	TGTGCCAGTAGCCGGACAGGGGATGGCTACACCTTC	CASSRTGDGYTF
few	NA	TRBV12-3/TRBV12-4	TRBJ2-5	TGTGCCAGCAGTTTAGGAGGCACGACCCAGTACTTC	CASSLGGTTQYF
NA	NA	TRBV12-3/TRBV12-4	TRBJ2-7	TGTGCCAGTGGGACATATGCGGGAGACAGCTCCTACGAGCAGTACTTC	CASGTYAGDSSYEQYF
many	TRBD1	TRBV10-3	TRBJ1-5	TGTGCCATCAGTGACTCCCGAAGGACAGGGTCCAATCAGCCCCAGCATTTT	CAISDSRRTGSNQPQHF
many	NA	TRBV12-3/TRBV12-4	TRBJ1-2	TGTGCCAGCAGTTCGACAACTTCTAACTATGGCTACACCTTC	CASSSTTSNYGYTF
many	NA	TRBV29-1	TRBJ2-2	TGCAGCGCGCAAGCAGGGGGAGGAGGCGGGGAGCTGTTTTTT	CSAQAGGGGGELFF
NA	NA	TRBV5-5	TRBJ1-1	TGTGCCAGCAGCTTGGTTTGGAACACTGAAGCTTTCTTT	CASSLVWNTEAFF
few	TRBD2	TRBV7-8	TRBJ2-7	TGTGCCAGCAGCCCGGGACTAGCGGAATTCTACGAGCAGTACTTC	CASSPGLAEFYEQYF